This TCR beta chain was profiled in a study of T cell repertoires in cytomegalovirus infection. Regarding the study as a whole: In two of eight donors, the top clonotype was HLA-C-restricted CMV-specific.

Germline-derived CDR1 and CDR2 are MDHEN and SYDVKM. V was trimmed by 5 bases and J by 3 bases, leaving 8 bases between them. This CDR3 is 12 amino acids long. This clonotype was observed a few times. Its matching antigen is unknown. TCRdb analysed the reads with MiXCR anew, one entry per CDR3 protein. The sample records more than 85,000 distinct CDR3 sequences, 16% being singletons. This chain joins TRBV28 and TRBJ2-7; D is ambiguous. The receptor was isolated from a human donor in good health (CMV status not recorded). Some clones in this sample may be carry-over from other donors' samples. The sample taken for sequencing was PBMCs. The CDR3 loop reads CASSPRDYEQYF. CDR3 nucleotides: TGTGCCAGCAGTCCAAGGGACTACGAGCAGTACTTC.